Listed here are 9 T cell receptor beta chains from one sample, sequenced in a study of vaccination and CD4 T cells after COVID-19. No antigen is known for these receptors. Treatment described: approximately nine-day PBMC culture with coronavirus spike peptide pools or control peptides (ViraFEST assay). The unexposed donor's CD4+ T cells were collected before the COVID-19 pandemic (2011-2018). The Oncomine TCR Beta short-read assay generated sequence data from the DNA of cultured CD4+ T cells. Via MiXCR, TCRdb re-called the PCR reads, giving one row per CDR3 protein. The repertoire includes around 6,000 distinct CDR3 sequences, around two fifths of them detected once, and 35% to 45% sits in the top ten. Sequenced sample: CD4+ T cells from blood, cultured in vitro. These receptors were obtained from a human donor in good health.

The rearrangement links TRBV11-2 to TRBJ2-7; D possibly corresponds to TRBD1 (5 bases). V was shortened by 5 bases and J by 6 bases, with 11 bases between the two germline ends. The germline V gene has CDR1 SGHAT and CDR2 FQNNGV. CDR3 length: 12 residues. The CDR3 nucleotides read TGTGCCAGCAGCCTCAACAGGTTCGAGCAGTACTTC. Its protein is CASSLNRFEQYF.

The V call is TRBV25-1, the J call TRBJ2-7; 7 nucleotides agree with TRBD1. V trimming: 5 bases; J trimming: 2 bases; junction bases outside the gene matches: 27. This CDR3 has 21 amino acids. CDR1 MGHDK and CDR2 SYGVNS come from the germline V gene. The CDR3 here is CASSSTGHQQRAVKGTYEQYF. The CDR3 DNA reads TGTGCCAGCAGTTCGACAGGGCACCAGCAGAGGGCCGTTAAGGGGACCTACGAGCAGTACTTC.

The genes are TRBV12-3 or TRBV12-4 and TRBJ2-2, with TRBD2 matching over 7 bases. This CDR3 comprises 16 residues. After removal of 6 bases from V and 4 bases from J, the junction contained 11 bases not matched to a gene. The CDR3 spells CASSQWGGETTGELFF. CDR3 bases: TGTGCCAGCAGCCAATGGGGGGGGGAGACCACCGGGGAGCTGTTTTTT.

V gene TRBV11-1 combines with J gene TRBJ1-1; D is uncertain. The ends were cut back, 5 bases at V and 3 bases at J, with 10 bases in the middle. The V gene's germline CDR1 is SGHAT and CDR2 FQDESV (reference sequence). The CDR3 runs 13 residues. CDR3 nucleotides: TGTGCCAGCAGCGTGGGGTGGGACACTGAAGCTTTCTTT. Protein: CASSVGWDTEAFF.

The chain has TRBV5-1 and TRBJ2-5; 7 nucleotides align to TRBD1. Germline CDR1 SGHRS, CDR2 YFSETQ. The V gene end was trimmed by 0 bases and the J gene end by 5 bases; junction bases not matched to a gene: 4. There are 14 residues in the CDR3. This chain's CDR3 is CASSLDRGWETQYF. The CDR3, as DNA: TGCGCCAGCAGCTTGGACAGGGGCTGGGAGACCCAGTACTTC.

For this clonotype: A junction boundary mismatches the germline segment, possibly from a read error. The J gene is TRBJ2-2, the V gene TRBV7-6; no clear D. Germline CDR1 and CDR2: SGHVS and FNYEAQ. This CDR3 is 13 amino acids long. In DNA form, the CDR3 reads TGTGCTAGCAGCCCGGGTCGGACCGGGGAGCTGTTTTTT. Its protein is CASSPGRTGELFF.

V usage is TRBV19 and J usage is TRBJ1-5; the match to TRBD1 covers 9 bases. Losses at the gene ends were 3 bases for V and 4 bases for J; bases not matched to a gene: 7. Germline loops: CDR1 LNHDA, CDR2 SQIVND (reference sequence). This CDR3 has 16 residues. CDR3 bases: TGTGCCAGTAGTATCACAGGGGGCACGAGTAATCAGCCCCAGCATTTT. This gives the protein CASSITGGTSNQPQHF.

This rearrangement joins TRBV6-5 to TRBJ2-3; a possible D gene is TRBD2 (6 bases). V lost 2 bases, J lost 6 bases, and 9 bases lay in between. Germline V gives CDR1 MNHEY, CDR2 SVGAGI. There are 13 residues in the CDR3. CDR3 region: CASSYGGLDTQYF. Written as DNA, the CDR3 is TGTGCCAGCAGTTACGGGGGGTTGGATACGCAGTATTTT.

J is TRBJ1-2 and V is TRBV12-3 or TRBV12-4; D may be TRBD1 (6 bases). The germline V and J ends were trimmed by 2 bases and 2 bases, with 12 bases remaining between them. The CDR3 is made up of 15 amino acids. The chain's CDR3 is CASSLMRGGNYGYTF. The CDR3 DNA reads as TGTGCCAGCAGTTTAATGAGGGGGGGGAACTATGGCTACACCTTC.